This TCR beta chain was observed in a study of early T cells in non-severe SARS-CoV-2 infection. Background on the study: Alpha and beta chains were unpaired, from unsorted whole-blood bulk RNA. General study results and limits: Missing private and CD4 specificities, VDJdb matching favored anti-spike CD8 responses.

The CDR3 sequence is 18 residues long. Losses at the gene ends were 0 bases for V and 0 bases for J; bases not matched to a gene: 10. Germline CDR1 is SGHTA and CDR2 is FQGNSA. TCRdb processed the 5' RACE reads anew with MiXCR; each CDR3 protein has one entry. The table lists some 64,000 distinct CDR3 sequences, 10% to 11% of them singletons. In regard to this clonotype: No antigen is known for it.

The specimen was whole blood. The receptor's source is an adult who was a healthcare worker with PCR-confirmed SARS-CoV-2 infection or an uninfected control (not recorded which). This chain links TRBV7-2 with TRBJ1-2, with 7 bases identical to TRBD1. The CDR3 sequence: CASSLAPLAGGPNYGYTF. The CDR3 nucleotides read TGTGCCAGCAGCTTAGCGCCGCTTGCAGGGGGACCTAACTATGGCTACACCTTC. Complete variable domain (other parts from reference TRBV7-2 and TRBJ1-2): GAGVSQSPSNKVTEKGKDVELRCDPISGHTALYWYRQSLGQGLEFLIYFQGNSAPDKSGLPSDRFSAERTGGSVSTLTIQRTQQEDSAVYLCASSLAPLAGGPNYGYTFGSGTRLTVV.